This T cell receptor beta chain derives from a study of cytomegalovirus exposure and HLA in healthy donors. General study results and limits: TCR beta V segments were, for the most part, productive about 87% or about 30% of the time in an earlier analysis. Later analysis found that TCR beta chains associated with HLA were more clonally expanded than other, equally common chains. The authors listed 180 or so TCR beta chains as cytomegalovirus-associated.

The CDR3 is made up of 11 amino acids. Per germline, CDR1 MDHEN and CDR2 SYDVKM. With regard to this clone: Its antigen remains unidentified. A read error may account for a junction end that differs from germline.

The PCR ran on 60 Vbeta and 13 Jbeta primers. Clones were read by immunoSEQ multiplex PCR, and TCRdb kept only the in-frame ones, dropping some. The table includes 130,000 or so clones, 70% to 85% detected once. The chain couples TRBV28 to TRBJ1-2; D is perhaps TRBD1 (6 bases). Sequenced: PBMCs. The clonotype was recovered from a woman aged 40 to 55 in good health and CMV-seronegative. The CDR3 is CAEGTLYGYTF. The DNA for the CDR3 is TGCGCAGAGGGGACACTCTATGGCTACACCTTC.